The sequence of this T cell receptor (beta chain) was determined in a study of T cells after yellow fever vaccination. Study outcomes and limitations: A small share of clonotypes appeared in both CD4 and CD8 compartments. Weaker overall was a secondary response that nonetheless peaked faster, on day 5 versus 15. There was a possibility that FACS-sorted repertoires contained abundant clonotypes contaminating from the bulk population.

The table lists this clonotype with a few counts. Its specificity is unknown. TCRdb called the 5' RACE reads again in MiXCR, with one record for every CDR3 protein. The data hold 70,000 or so distinct CDR3 sequences, with more than 5.5% observed a single time. The CDR3 is 14 residues long. Per the germline V gene, CDR1 is SGHNT and CDR2 is YENEEA. V gave up 8 bases and J gave up 5 bases, with 16 bases separating them. The TCR comes from a man aged 18 to 30 who received the YFV17D yellow fever vaccine. The rearrangement links TRBV11-3 to TRBJ2-1; a possible D gene is TRBD2 (6 bases). Sequenced material: CD8+ T cells sorted from PBMCs, taken roughly 10 days after the first yellow fever vaccination. In DNA, the CDR3 is TGTGCCAGCGGACGAAGGGCGGGGAACAATGAGCAGTTCTTC. It translates to CASGRRAGNNEQFF.